A single T cell receptor (beta chain) is shown here with its context. The CDR3 has 14 residues. The germline V gene has CDR1 MNHEY and CDR2 SVGAGI. V was pared by 6 bases and J by 2 bases, with 11 bases between. The study ran its PCR with 60 Vbeta and 13 Jbeta primers. Profiled with immunoSEQ multiplex PCR; TCRdb holds only in-frame clones, not every one. The repertoire consists of around 180,000 clones, with 75% to 85% occurring once and the leading ten covering more than 0.95%. The sample originates from a study of cytomegalovirus exposure and HLA in healthy donors. There were likely unrecorded immune exposures, though donors were nominally healthy when sampled.

This sequence joins TRBV6-5 and TRBJ2-1; possibly TRBD1 for D (5 bases). Sequenced material: PBMCs. The clonotype was recovered from a girl aged 2 to 10 in good health and CMV-seropositive. The CDR3 here is CASRTGRAYNEQFF. The CDR3 DNA reads as TGTGCCAGCAGGACGGGCAGGGCCTACAATGAGCAGTTCTTC.